Shown below are 22 T cell receptor beta chains from a single sample sequenced in a study of T cell responses to AZD1222 COVID-19 vaccine. The method was immunoSEQ multiplex PCR; TCRdb's version includes in-frame clones alone and lacks a portion of them. The data contain fewer than 120,000 clones, 70% to 90% of them singletons. The material sequenced was peripheral blood, taken on day 0 of AZD1222 vaccination. Every receptor here comes from an adult in good health.

The chain employs TRBV29-1 and TRBJ1-2, with D maybe TRBD1 (5 bases). Between the trimmed V and J ends, which lost 1 base and 4 bases, there was a span of 10 bases. The CDR3 loop spans 13 amino acids. CDR1 and CDR2 (germline): SQVTM, ANQGSEA. The CDR3 nucleotides are TGCAGCGTTGAAGGGGGCGGGCCCTATGGCTACACCTTC. It encodes CSVEGGGPYGYTF.

CDR3 in DNA: TGTGCCACATCAAGGCCGGGGGAACGGGAGACCCAGTACTTC. It specifies CATSRPGERETQYF. The J gene is TRBJ2-5, the V gene TRBV19, with a weak D call TRBD2 (6 bases). CDR1 and CDR2 (germline): LNHDA, SQIVND (reference sequence). This CDR3 has 14 amino acids. The V and J ends lost 10 bases and 5 bases respectively, with 20 bases between them.

The chain recombines TRBV19 with TRBJ1-2; 7 bases are a match to TRBD1. Germline CDR1 and CDR2: LNHDA and SQIVND (reference sequence). This CDR3 region has 14 residues. J was trimmed by 2 bases and V by 3 bases; bases with no gene match: 3. The CDR3 DNA is TGTGCCAGTAGTATCGGGACAGCCAACTATGGCTACACCTTC. This encodes CASSIGTANYGYTF.

The J gene is TRBJ2-3, the V gene TRBV20-1, with TRBD2 identical over 14 bases. Germline V gene lookup returns CDR1 DFQATT and CDR2 SNEGSKA (reference sequence). The V gene end was trimmed by 3 bases and the J gene end by 4 bases; junction bases not matched to a gene: 3. The CDR3 spans 15 residues. In DNA form, the CDR3 reads TGCAGTGCTAGTGGGACTAGCGGGGGCTCAGATACGCAGTATTTT. This codes for CSASGTSGGSDTQYF.

This clone was seen a single time. The J gene is TRBJ2-5, the V gene TRBV18, with TRBD1 matching over 9 bases. There are 14 residues in the CDR3. Germline V gene sequence: CDR1 KGHSH, CDR2 LQKENI. V lost 6 bases to trimming and J lost 5 bases; unmatched junction nucleotides: 7. This CDR3 reads CASSLQGAGETQYF. CDR3 DNA sequence: TGTGCCAGCTCTCTACAGGGGGCAGGGGAGACCCAGTACTTC.

V and J are TRBV18 and TRBJ1-2; D is perhaps TRBD1 (5 bases). Deletions cut 0 bases from V and 6 bases from J, with 14 bases between. The CDR3 is 15 residues long. Germline V CDR1 and CDR2: KGHSH, LQKENI. CDR3: CASSPPEGMVHGYTF. Written as DNA, the CDR3 is TGTGCCAGCTCACCACCGGAGGGGATGGTGCATGGCTACACCTTC.

The genes are TRBV6-1 and TRBJ2-7; no definite D call. Trimming removed 3 bases from V and 9 bases from J, with 12 bases in between. The CDR3 runs 12 residues. Germline-derived CDR1 and CDR2 are MNHNS and SASEGT. The CDR3 loop reads CASSETSKGQYF. The CDR3 DNA reads as TGTGCCAGCAGTGAGACAAGTAAAGGGCAGTACTTC.

This chain connects TRBV13 to TRBJ2-7; 8 bases align to TRBD1. This CDR3 is 15 amino acids long. Germline-derived CDR1 and CDR2 are PRHDT and FYEKMQ (reference sequence). V lost 7 bases to trimming and J lost 1 base; unmatched junction nucleotides: 9. As DNA, the CDR3 is TGTGCCAGCACCGCAGGCAGGGGGCGATCCTACGAGCAGTACTTC. As protein: CASTAGRGRSYEQYF. The full variable domain, rest sourced from reference TRBV13 and TRBJ2-7, is AAGVIQSPRHLIKEKRETATLKCYPIPRHDTVYWYQQGPGQDPQFLISFYEKMQSDKGSIPDRFSAQQFSDYHSELNMSSLELGDSALYFCASTAGRGRSYEQYFGPGTRLTVT.

The gene calls are TRBV10-2 and TRBJ1-5; a possible D gene is TRBD1 (5 bases). CDR1 is WSHSY, CDR2 SAAADI, per germline. The length of the CDR3 is 15 residues. V lost 3 bases to trimming and J lost 6 bases, with 15 bases between them. The CDR3: CASSDALGASQPQHF. CDR3 sequence (DNA): TGCGCCAGCAGTGACGCCCTAGGGGCAAGTCAGCCCCAGCATTTT.

The V gene is TRBV6-5, the J gene TRBJ1-5; tentatively, D is TRBD1 (5 bases). This CDR3 is 14 amino acids long. V lost 6 bases, J lost 5 bases, and 14 bases lay in between. Germline loops: CDR1 MNHEY, CDR2 SVGAGI. In DNA, the CDR3 is TGTGCCAGCAGCCGCCGGGGGAAAGATCAGCCCCAGCATTTT. Protein sequence: CASSRRGKDQPQHF.

The chain carries TRBV29-1 and TRBJ1-2; D is unresolved. Per germline, CDR1 SQVTM and CDR2 ANQGSEA. This CDR3 comprises 18 residues. Trimming shortened V by 4 bases and J by 2 bases, and 26 bases separated the two germline ends. CDR3 in amino acids: CSVGSSPDGRGGNYGYTF. CDR3 coding DNA: TGCAGCGTTGGTTCCTCACCAGACGGACGAGGAGGGAACTATGGCTACACCTTC. Full variable domain (missing parts from reference TRBV29-1 and TRBJ1-2): SAVISQKPSRDICQRGTSLTIQCQVDSQVTMMFWYRQQPGQSLTLIATANQGSEATYESGFVIDKFPISRPNLTFSTLTVSNMSPEDSSIYLCSVGSSPDGRGGNYGYTFGSGTRLTVV.

The rearrangement links TRBV7-3 to TRBJ2-1, with 11 positions matching TRBD2. J was trimmed by 2 bases and V by 5 bases; bases with no gene match: 5. This CDR3 region has 16 residues. The germline V gene has CDR1 SGHTA and CDR2 FQGTGA. The CDR3 region is CASSAGTSGAYNEQFF. The CDR3, as DNA: TGTGCCAGCAGCGCCGGGACTAGCGGAGCCTACAATGAGCAGTTCTTC.

This chain links TRBV19 with TRBJ1-5; D remains ambiguous. V was pared by 3 bases and J by 0 bases, with 12 bases between. Germline V gene sequence: CDR1 LNHDA, CDR2 SQIVND (reference sequence). The CDR3 length is 16 residues. This chain's CDR3 is CASSMLPAGSNQPQHF. CDR3 bases: TGTGCCAGTAGTATGCTCCCCGCAGGTAGCAATCAGCCCCAGCATTTT.

The J gene is TRBJ1-2, the V gene TRBV4-2; D is unclear. Trimming cost V 0 bases and J 4 bases, with 12 bases left between them. The CDR3 extends over 15 amino acids. CDR1 LGHNA and CDR2 YNFKEQ come from the germline V gene. The CDR3 nucleotides read TGTGCCAGCAGCCAAGATCCGTTTCCGGGCTATGGCTACACCTTC. Translating it yields CASSQDPFPGYGYTF.

The CDR3, as DNA: TGCAGCGTCAAGCCGCGGGCTAATGAAAAACTGTTTTTT. Amino acids: CSVKPRANEKLFF. The rearrangement uses TRBV29-1 and TRBJ1-4; no reliable D call. The CDR3 length is 13 residues. CDR1 and CDR2 (germline): SQVTM, ANQGSEA. The germline V and J ends were trimmed by 6 bases and 3 bases, with 11 bases remaining between them.

The chain combines TRBV5-1 with TRBJ2-3; weak D call: TRBD2 (6 bases). The CDR3 is made up of 14 amino acids. Deletions cut 3 bases from V and 3 bases from J, with 11 bases between. Germline assignment: CDR1 SGHRS and CDR2 YFSETQ. Here the CDR3 DNA reads TGCGCCAGCAGCTCCGCGGGGAGTACAGATACGCAGTATTTT. Protein product: CASSSAGSTDTQYF.

This clone was seen a single time. The V gene is TRBV5-6, the J gene TRBJ1-6; D is unclear. Between the trimmed V and J ends, which lost 0 bases and 7 bases, there was a span of 8 bases. There are 14 residues in the CDR3. Germline V gene data show CDR1 as SGHDT and CDR2 as YYEEEE. The CDR3 spells CASSLGRINSPLHF. The CDR3 DNA follows: TGTGCCAGCAGCTTGGGCCGGATAAATTCACCCCTCCACTTT.

The chain links TRBV25-1 to TRBJ2-7; 7 bases line up with TRBD2. Germline CDR1 reads MGHDK; CDR2 reads SYGVNS. The length of the CDR3 is 15 residues. Unmatched junction bases numbered 7, after V lost 4 bases and J lost 1 base. The CDR3 is CASSARGSGSYEQYF. The CDR3 bases are TGTGCCAGCAGTGCCCGAGGTAGCGGGTCCTACGAGCAGTACTTC.

This clone was picked up a small number of times. This chain connects TRBV6-6 to TRBJ1-5, with TRBD1 as a possible D gene (5 bases). V was trimmed by 7 bases and J by 7 bases, leaving 11 bases between them. The CDR3 consists of 12 residues. CDR1 MNHNY and CDR2 SVGAGI come from the germline V gene (reference sequence). The DNA of the CDR3 is TGTGCCAGCACAGGGTCGGACCAGCCCCAGCATTTT. Amino acid sequence: CASTGSDQPQHF.

The chain carries TRBV7-3 and TRBJ2-3, with a possible D match to TRBD2 (6 bases). Germline V lookup: CDR1 SGHTA, CDR2 FQGTGA. V was pared by 0 bases and J by 4 bases, with 11 bases between. The CDR3 contains 15 residues. CDR3 DNA: TGTGCCAGCAGCTTAACTTCACTAGCTCCAGATACGCAGTATTTT. This encodes CASSLTSLAPDTQYF.

The chain links TRBV24-1 to TRBJ2-2, with 8 nucleotides matching TRBD1. V gave up 10 bases and J gave up 1 base; unmatched junction bases: 13. Germline V gene sequence: CDR1 KGHDR, CDR2 SFDVKD. The CDR3 is 17 amino acids. The CDR3 region is CATAEPPGTGNTGELFF. The CDR3, as DNA: TGTGCCACTGCTGAACCCCCCGGGACAGGGAACACCGGGGAGCTGTTTTTT.

This clone is medium-sized. V gene TRBV11-3 combines with J gene TRBJ2-1; TRBD2 agrees at 12 bases. J gave up 7 bases and V 3 bases, and 4 bases lay outside the gene matches. Germline V lookup: CDR1 SGHNT, CDR2 YENEEA. The CDR3 is 15 residues long. The CDR3 DNA reads TGTGCCAGCAGCTTGACTAGCGGGAGTTTTAATGAGCAGTTCTTC. Translated: CASSLTSGSFNEQFF.